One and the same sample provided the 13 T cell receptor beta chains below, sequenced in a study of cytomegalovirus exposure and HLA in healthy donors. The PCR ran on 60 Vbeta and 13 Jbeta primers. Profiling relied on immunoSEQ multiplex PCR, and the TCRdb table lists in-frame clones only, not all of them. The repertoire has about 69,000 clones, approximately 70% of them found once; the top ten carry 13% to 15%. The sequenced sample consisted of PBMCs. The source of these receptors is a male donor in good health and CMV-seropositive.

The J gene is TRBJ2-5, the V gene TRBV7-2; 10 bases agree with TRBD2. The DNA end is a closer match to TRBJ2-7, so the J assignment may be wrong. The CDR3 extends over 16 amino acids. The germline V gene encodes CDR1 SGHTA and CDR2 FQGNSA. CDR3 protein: CASSFLRSSGSYEQYF. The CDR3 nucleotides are TGTGCCAGCAGCTTTCTTCGGTCTAGCGGGAGTTACGAGCAGTACTTC.

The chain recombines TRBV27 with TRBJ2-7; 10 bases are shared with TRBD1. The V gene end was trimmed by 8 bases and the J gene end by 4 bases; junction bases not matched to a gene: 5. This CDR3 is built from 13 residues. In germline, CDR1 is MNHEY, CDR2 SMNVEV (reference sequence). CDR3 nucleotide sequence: TGTGCCAGCGGACCGGGACAGGGGTACGAGCAGTACTTC. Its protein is CASGPGQGYEQYF.

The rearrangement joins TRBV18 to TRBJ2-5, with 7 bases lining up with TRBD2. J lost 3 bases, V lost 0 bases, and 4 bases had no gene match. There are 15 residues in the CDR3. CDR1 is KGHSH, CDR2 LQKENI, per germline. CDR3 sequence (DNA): TGTGCCAGCTCACCACCGGGAGGGCTGGAAGAGACCCAGTACTTC. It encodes CASSPPGGLEETQYF.

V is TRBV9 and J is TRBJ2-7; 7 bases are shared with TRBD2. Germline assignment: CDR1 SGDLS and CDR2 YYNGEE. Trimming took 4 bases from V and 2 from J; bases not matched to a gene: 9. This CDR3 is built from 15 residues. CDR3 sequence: CASSPRAGTPYEQYF. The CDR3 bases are TGTGCCAGCAGCCCCCGAGCGGGGACCCCCTACGAGCAGTACTTC.

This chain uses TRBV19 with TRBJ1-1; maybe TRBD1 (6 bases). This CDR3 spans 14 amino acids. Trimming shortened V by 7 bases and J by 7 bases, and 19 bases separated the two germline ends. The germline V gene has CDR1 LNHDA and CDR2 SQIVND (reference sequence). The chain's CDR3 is CASTLRGTAIEAFF. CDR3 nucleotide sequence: TGTGCCAGTACCCTCAGGGGTACCGCTATTGAAGCTTTCTTT.

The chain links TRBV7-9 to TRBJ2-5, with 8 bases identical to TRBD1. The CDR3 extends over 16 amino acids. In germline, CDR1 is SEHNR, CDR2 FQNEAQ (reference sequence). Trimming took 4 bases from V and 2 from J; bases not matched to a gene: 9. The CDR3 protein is CASSSRQGYLQETQYF. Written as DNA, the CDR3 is TGTGCCAGCAGCTCACGACAGGGGTATCTTCAAGAGACCCAGTACTTC.

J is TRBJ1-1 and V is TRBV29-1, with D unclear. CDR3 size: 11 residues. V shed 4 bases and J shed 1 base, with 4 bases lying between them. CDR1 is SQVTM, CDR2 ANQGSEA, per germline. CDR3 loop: CSVGRNTEAFF. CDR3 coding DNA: TGCAGCGTTGGCAGGAACACTGAAGCTTTCTTT.

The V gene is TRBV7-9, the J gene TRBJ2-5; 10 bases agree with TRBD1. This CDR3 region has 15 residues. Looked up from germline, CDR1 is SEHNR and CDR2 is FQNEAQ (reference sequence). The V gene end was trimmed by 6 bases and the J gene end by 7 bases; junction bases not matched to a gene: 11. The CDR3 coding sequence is TGTGCCAGCAGGCCCCCGGGACAGGGGTTTGGGACCCAGTACTTC. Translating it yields CASRPPGQGFGTQYF.

The CDR3 loop is CASSLTGAGGDEQYF. CDR3 nucleotide sequence: TGTGCCAGCAGCTTAACGGGAGCGGGAGGCGACGAGCAGTACTTC. V usage is TRBV7-3 and J usage is TRBJ2-7; TRBD2 matches at 9 bases. Germline CDR1 reads SGHTA; CDR2 reads FQGTGA. V was clipped by 0 bases and J by 5 bases; unmatched bases: 5. CDR3 length equals 15 residues. Combining the CDR3 with reference TRBV7-3 and TRBJ2-7 gives the whole variable domain GAGVSQTPSNKVTEKGKYVELRCDPISGHTALYWYRQSLGQGPEFLIYFQGTGAADDSGLPNDRFFAVRPEGSVSTLKIQRTERGDSAVYLCASSLTGAGGDEQYFGPGTRLTVT.

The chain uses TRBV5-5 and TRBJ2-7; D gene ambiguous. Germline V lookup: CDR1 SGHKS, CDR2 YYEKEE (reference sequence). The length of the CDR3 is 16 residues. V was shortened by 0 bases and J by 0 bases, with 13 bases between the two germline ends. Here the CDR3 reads CASSLGGGSSSYEQYF. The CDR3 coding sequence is TGTGCCAGCAGCTTGGGAGGCGGTTCGAGCTCCTACGAGCAGTACTTC.

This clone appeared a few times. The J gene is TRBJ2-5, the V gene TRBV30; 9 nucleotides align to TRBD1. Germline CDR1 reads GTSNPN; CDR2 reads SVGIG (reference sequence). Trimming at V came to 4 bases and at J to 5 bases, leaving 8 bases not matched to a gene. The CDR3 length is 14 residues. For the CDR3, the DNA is TGTGCCTGGACTACGGGACAGGGCGGGGAGACCCAGTACTTC. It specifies CAWTTGQGGETQYF.

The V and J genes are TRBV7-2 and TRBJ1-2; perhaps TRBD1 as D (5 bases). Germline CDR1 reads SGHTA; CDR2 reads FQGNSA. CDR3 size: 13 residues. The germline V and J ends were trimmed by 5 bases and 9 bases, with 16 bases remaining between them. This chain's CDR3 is CASSASRGPRYTF. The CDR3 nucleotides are TGTGCCAGCAGCGCCAGTAGGGGCCCACGCTACACCTTC.

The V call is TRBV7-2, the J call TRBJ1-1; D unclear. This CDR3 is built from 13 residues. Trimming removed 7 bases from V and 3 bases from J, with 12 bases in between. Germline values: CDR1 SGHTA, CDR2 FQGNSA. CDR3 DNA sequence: TGTGCCAGCATCCGCCCAGGCGACACTGAAGCTTTCTTT. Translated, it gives CASIRPGDTEAFF.